This is a list of T cell receptor beta chains from one sample in a study of response to subunit inactivated influenza vaccine. One entry per CDR3 protein results from TCRdb running MiXCR on the RT-PCR reads. The sample carries 700,000 to 800,000 distinct CDR3 sequences, about 18% recorded once. The sequences come from PBMCs from blood, collected 5 days after vaccination. The receptors here all came from a man in his fifties or sixties who received an inactivated influenza vaccine. The CDR3 runs from the conserved cysteine through the conserved F or W. The order of the fields is V gene, clone size, J gene, D gene, CDR3 DNA, CDR3 protein. A D gene is named only where the DNA matches it firmly. A row's size may be missing; if present it is once, few, many or a size class.

TRBV6-1	few	TRBJ2-1	TRBD2	TGTGCCAGCAGTCTCGCCGCCGGGACTAGCGGGCAGGAGCAGTTCTTC	CASSLAAGTSGQEQFF
TRBV11-2	many	TRBJ2-1	.	TGTGCCAGCAGCTCCTTCAATGAGCAGTTCTTC	CASSSFNEQFF
TRBV27	.	TRBJ2-3	.	TGTGCCAGCAGTTTGTGGCAGGGTGCGTCCCCAGCTAGCACAGATACGCAGTATTTT	CASSLWQGASPASTDTQYF
TRBV4-3	few	TRBJ1-4	.	TGCGCCAGCAGCCGCGTAGAGGATGAAAAACTGTTTTTT	CASSRVEDEKLFF
TRBV4-1	.	TRBJ1-2	TRBD1	TGCGCCAGCAGCCAGACAGGGGGCTTAAATGGCTACACCTTC	CASSQTGGLNGYTF
TRBV20-1	.	TRBJ2-7	TRBD1	TGCAGTGCTAGGGCGGGGACAGGAGACTACGAGCAGTACTTC	CSARAGTGDYEQYF
TRBV27	.	TRBJ2-1	.	TGTGCCAGCAGTAAATTCCAGAACTACAATGAGCAGTTCTTC	CASSKFQNYNEQFF
TRBV5-1	many	TRBJ2-7	TRBD1	TGTGCCAGCAGCTTAGAGGGACAGGCTTCCTACGAGCAGTACTTC	CASSLEGQASYEQYF
TRBV11-2	few	TRBJ2-2	.	TGTGCCAGCAGCCGCCAGGAAACCGGGGAGCTGTTTTTT	CASSRQETGELFF
TRBV12-3/TRBV12-4	.	TRBJ2-3	.	TGTGCCAGCGGCCGGATCCCTAGCACAGATACGCAGTATTTT	CASGRIPSTDTQYF
TRBV12-3/TRBV12-4	few	TRBJ2-2	TRBD1	TGTGCCAGCAGGTCCGGGACAGGGAACACCGGGGAGCTGTTTTTT	CASRSGTGNTGELFF
TRBV20-1	.	TRBJ2-7	.	TGCAGTGCTAAACCTCCGGGACAAATTACCTACGAGCAGTACTTC	CSAKPPGQITYEQYF
TRBV7-9	few	TRBJ2-2	TRBD1	TGTGCCAGCAGCGGCCGGGACAGGGCCACCGGGGAGCTGTTTTTT	CASSGRDRATGELFF
TRBV15	few	TRBJ2-1	.	TGTGCCACCAGCAGAGAGCAGTTCGGGAGCGATGAGCAGTTCTTC	CATSREQFGSDEQFF
TRBV28	.	TRBJ2-7	TRBD1	TGTGCCAGCAGTGAACCGGGACAGGGGGTATACGAGCAGTACTTC	CASSEPGQGVYEQYF
TRBV7-2	few	TRBJ1-2	TRBD1	TGTGCCAGCAGCCTACCCGGACAGGGGAACTATGGCTACACCTTC	CASSLPGQGNYGYTF
TRBV19	.	TRBJ2-2	.	TGTGCCAGTAGTATAGCGATTGGAACCGGGGAGCTGTTTTTT	CASSIAIGTGELFF
TRBV5-5	few	TRBJ2-7	.	TGTGCCAGCAGCTTGGTTCGGCAGGGGCTCGAGCAGTACTTC	CASSLVRQGLEQYF
TRBV10-3	many	TRBJ2-3	TRBD2	TGTGCCATCAGTGAGCTGGGGGGGAACACAGATACGCAGTATTTT	CAISELGGNTDTQYF
TRBV10-3	few	TRBJ2-1	.	TGTGCCATCAAGGATGGGGTGCATGAGCAGTTCTTC	CAIKDGVHEQFF
TRBV4-3	.	TRBJ2-7	.	TGCGCCAGCAGCAAAGATTGGAGGGTCCGTCGGGGGGAGCAGTACTTC	CASSKDWRVRRGEQYF
TRBV7-2	.	TRBJ2-2	.	TGTGCCAGCAGCTCGGACTGGAACACCGGGGAGCTGTTTTTT	CASSSDWNTGELFF
TRBV7-2	few	TRBJ2-7	TRBD2	TGTGCCAGCAGCTTCGCCGGGCTAGCGGGAACCTACGAGCAGTACTTC	CASSFAGLAGTYEQYF
TRBV5-1	few	TRBJ2-5	TRBD2	TGCGCCAGCAGCTTGACTAGCGGGGGCTTTCAAGAGACCCAGTACTTC	CASSLTSGGFQETQYF
TRBV20-1	few	TRBJ2-7	TRBD1	TGCAGTGCCCCTCCGGGACAGGGGCCCGAGCAGTACTTC	CSAPPGQGPEQYF
TRBV18	.	TRBJ1-2	.	TGTGCCAGCTCACCTACCGACCTTAACTATGGCTACACCTTC	CASSPTDLNYGYTF
TRBV20-1	.	TRBJ1-2	TRBD1	TGCAGTGCCACCCCTGACAGGGTAGGTGGCTACACCTTC	CSATPDRVGGYTF
TRBV4-2	once	TRBJ2-6	.	TGTGCCAGCAGCCAAGACGGGTACTCTGGGGCCAACGTCCTGACTTTC	CASSQDGYSGANVLTF
TRBV10-3	.	TRBJ2-7	TRBD2	TGTGCCATCGGACTAGCGGGATCCTACGAGCAGTACTTC	CAIGLAGSYEQYF
TRBV29-1	few	TRBJ2-3	.	TGCAGCGTCCTGCAGGCTTCCTCCACAGATACGCAGTATTTT	CSVLQASSTDTQYF
TRBV4-3	many	TRBJ1-6	.	TGCGCCAGCAGCCAAGATCGGAACAGGGAGGGGACCTATAATTCACCCCTCCACTTT	CASSQDRNREGTYNSPLHF
TRBV20-1	few	TRBJ2-1	.	TGCAGTGCTGAGTGGAACCTCCTTAATGAGCAGTTCTTC	CSAEWNLLNEQFF
TRBV5-6	.	TRBJ2-3	.	TGTGCCAGCAGCCCGAGTCGGGGAAATGGGCAGTATTTT	CASSPSRGNGQYF
TRBV29-1	many	TRBJ2-2	.	TGCAGCGTTGCCCTCTTTTTAGGCCAAAACACCGGGGAGCTGTTTTTT	CSVALFLGQNTGELFF
TRBV5-1	few	TRBJ2-1	TRBD1	TGCGCCAGCAGCTTAACCGGGACAGTAAGCAATGAGCAGTTCTTC	CASSLTGTVSNEQFF
TRBV5-5	.	TRBJ1-2	.	TGTGCCAGCAGCTTGGCTGGGACAACACATGGCTACACCTTC	CASSLAGTTHGYTF
TRBV5-6	many	TRBJ1-2	.	TGTGCCAGCAGCGCAGGGGTTGGCTACACCTTC	CASSAGVGYTF
TRBV6-1	.	TRBJ2-1	TRBD2	TGTGCCAGCAGTCAAACTGGGGGAGGGGAGCAGTTCTTC	CASSQTGGGEQFF
TRBV6-1	.	TRBJ2-5	TRBD2	TGTGCCAGCAGGCCATACCGTAGCGGGGGGATGTACCAAGAGACCCAGTACTTC	CASRPYRSGGMYQETQYF
TRBV7-2	.	TRBJ1-6	.	TGTGCCAGCAGTCAAACAGGGTTGAATTCACCCCTCCACTTT	CASSQTGLNSPLHF
TRBV12-3/TRBV12-4	.	TRBJ1-5	.	TGTGCCAGCAGGCAGGGGCCATATAGCAATCAGCCCCAGCATTTT	CASRQGPYSNQPQHF
TRBV7-8	.	TRBJ1-2	TRBD1	TGTGCCAGCAGCGCCGACAGGGCGGGATATGGCTACACCTTC	CASSADRAGYGYTF
TRBV27	many	TRBJ2-7	.	TGTGCCAGCAGTTCACTCGGACAAGGGTCCTACGAGCAGTACTTC	CASSSLGQGSYEQYF
TRBV4-1	.	TRBJ2-3	.	TGCGCCAGCAGCCAAGAACTGGGATTGGATACGCAGTATTTT	CASSQELGLDTQYF
TRBV7-8	few	TRBJ1-5	TRBD1	TGTGCCAGCAGCCTAACGACAGGGATTGGCAATCAGCCCCAGCATTTT	CASSLTTGIGNQPQHF
TRBV6-5	.	TRBJ2-3	.	TGTGCCAGCAGTTACTCTAGGAAGACAGATACGCAGTATTTT	CASSYSRKTDTQYF
TRBV4-2	.	TRBJ2-2	.	TGTGCCAGCAGCCAGCCCGGGAGCAACACCGGGGAGCTGTTTTTT	CASSQPGSNTGELFF
TRBV7-2	few	TRBJ1-6	.	TGTGCCAGCAGCTCCAGCGTGACCTATAATTCACCCCTCCACTTT	CASSSSVTYNSPLHF
TRBV9	.	TRBJ2-2	TRBD2	TGTGCCAGCAGCGAGACTAGCGGGGGGGGAACCGGGGAGCTGTTTTTT	CASSETSGGGTGELFF
TRBV15	once	TRBJ2-2	.	TGTGCCACCAGCAGAGATTTTAGTTCGGGGGAGCTGTCTTTT	CATSRDFSSGELSF
TRBV6-2/TRBV6-3	.	TRBJ1-5	.	TGTGCCAGCAGCAACGCCGGGCAGGGCAATCAGCCCCAGCATTTT	CASSNAGQGNQPQHF
TRBV7-9	once	TRBJ2-7	.	TGTGCCAGCAGCTCTACGTGGGGTACCACCTACGAGCAGTACTTC	CASSSTWGTTYEQYF
TRBV11-2	.	TRBJ2-1	TRBD2	TGTGCCAGCAGCATGGGACTAGCGAGCGGCGAGCAGTTCTTC	CASSMGLASGEQFF
TRBV4-1	many	TRBJ1-1	.	TGCGCCAGCAGCCAAGTGGTCAGCCTGAACACTGAAGCTTTCTTT	CASSQVVSLNTEAFF
TRBV5-1	.	TRBJ2-1	.	TGCGCCAGCAGCTTGGTAGTCGGTGGAGGGCACAATGAGCAGTTCTTC	CASSLVVGGGHNEQFF